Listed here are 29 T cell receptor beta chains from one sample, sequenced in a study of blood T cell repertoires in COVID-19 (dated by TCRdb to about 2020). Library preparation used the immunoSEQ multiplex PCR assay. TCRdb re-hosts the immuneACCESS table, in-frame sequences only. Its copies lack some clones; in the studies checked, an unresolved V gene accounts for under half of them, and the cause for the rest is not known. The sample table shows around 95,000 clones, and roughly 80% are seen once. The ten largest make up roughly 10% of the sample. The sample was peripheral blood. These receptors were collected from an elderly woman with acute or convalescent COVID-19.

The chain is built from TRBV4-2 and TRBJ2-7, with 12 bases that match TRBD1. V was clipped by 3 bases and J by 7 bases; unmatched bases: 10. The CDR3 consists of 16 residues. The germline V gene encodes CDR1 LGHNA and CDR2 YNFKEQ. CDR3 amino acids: CASSHAPGQGAREQYF. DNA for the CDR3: TGTGCCAGCAGCCACGCTCCGGGACAGGGGGCGCGAGAGCAGTACTTC.

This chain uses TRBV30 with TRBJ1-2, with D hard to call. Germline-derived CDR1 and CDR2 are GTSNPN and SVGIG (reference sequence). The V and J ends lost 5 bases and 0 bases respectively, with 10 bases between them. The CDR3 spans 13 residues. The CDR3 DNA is TGTGCCTGGGTCCCTGCTACTAACTATGGCTACACCTTC. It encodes CAWVPATNYGYTF. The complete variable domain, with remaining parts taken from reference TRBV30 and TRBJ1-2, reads SQTIHQWPATLVQPVGSPLSLECTVEGTSNPNLYWYRQAAGRGLQLLFYSVGIGQISSEVPQNLSASRPQDRQFILSSKKLLLSDSGFYLCAWVPATNYGYTFGSGTRLTVV.

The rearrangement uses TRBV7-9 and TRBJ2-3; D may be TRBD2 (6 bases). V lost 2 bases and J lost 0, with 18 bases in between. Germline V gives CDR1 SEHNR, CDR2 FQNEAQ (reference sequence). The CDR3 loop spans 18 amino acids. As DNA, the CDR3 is TGTGCCAGCAGCTTATGGCAAGGAGGGGTTGTAAGCACAGATACGCAGTATTTT. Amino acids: CASSLWQGGVVSTDTQYF.

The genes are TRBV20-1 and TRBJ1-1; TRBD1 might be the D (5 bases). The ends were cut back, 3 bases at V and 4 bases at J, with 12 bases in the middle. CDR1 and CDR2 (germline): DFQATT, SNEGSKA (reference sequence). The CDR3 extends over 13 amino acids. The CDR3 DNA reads TGCAGTGCTAGTCAGGGCCTGGGCACTGAAGCTTTCTTT. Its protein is CSASQGLGTEAFF.

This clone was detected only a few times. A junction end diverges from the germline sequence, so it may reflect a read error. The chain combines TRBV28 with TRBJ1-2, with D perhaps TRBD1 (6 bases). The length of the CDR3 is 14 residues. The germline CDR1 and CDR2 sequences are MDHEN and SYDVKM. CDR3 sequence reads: CARRRGGASYGYTF. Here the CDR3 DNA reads TGTGCCCGCAGGAGGGGGGGGGCGAGCTATGGCTACACCTTC.

The CDR3 DNA sequence: TGTGCCAGCAGCCGTTCCTTTGGGGCCCAAGAGACCCAGTACTTC. It specifies CASSRSFGAQETQYF. V is TRBV7-9 and J is TRBJ2-5; possibly TRBD1 for D (5 bases). CDR1 and CDR2 from the germline V gene are SEHNR and FQNEAQ (reference sequence). The ends were cut back, 5 bases at V and 1 base at J, with 14 bases in the middle. This CDR3 region has 15 residues.

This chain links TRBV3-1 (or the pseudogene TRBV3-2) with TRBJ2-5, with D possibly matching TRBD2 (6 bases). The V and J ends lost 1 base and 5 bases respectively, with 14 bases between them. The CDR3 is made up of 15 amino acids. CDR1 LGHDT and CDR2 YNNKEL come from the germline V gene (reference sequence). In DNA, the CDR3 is TGTGCCAGCAGCCAAGGCGGGGCAGGGTGGGAGACCCAGTACTTC. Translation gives CASSQGGAGWETQYF.

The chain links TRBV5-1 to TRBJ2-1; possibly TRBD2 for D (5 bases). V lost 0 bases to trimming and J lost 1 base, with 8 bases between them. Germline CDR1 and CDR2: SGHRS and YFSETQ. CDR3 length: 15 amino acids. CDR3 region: CASSLGSASYNEQFF. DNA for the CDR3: TGCGCCAGCAGCTTGGGTAGCGCATCCTACAATGAGCAGTTCTTC.

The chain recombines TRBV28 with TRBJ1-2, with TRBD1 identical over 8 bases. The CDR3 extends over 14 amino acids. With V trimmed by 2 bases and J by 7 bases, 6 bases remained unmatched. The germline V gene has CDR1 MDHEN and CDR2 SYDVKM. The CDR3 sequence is CASSLRQGAGGYTF. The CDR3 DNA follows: TGTGCCAGCAGTTTACGGCAGGGGGCGGGTGGCTACACCTTC.

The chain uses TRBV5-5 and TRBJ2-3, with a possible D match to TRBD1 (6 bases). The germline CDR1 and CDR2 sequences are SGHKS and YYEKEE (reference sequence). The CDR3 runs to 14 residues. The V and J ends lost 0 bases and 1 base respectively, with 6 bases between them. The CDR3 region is CASSLDRGTDTQYF. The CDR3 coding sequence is TGTGCCAGCAGCTTGGACAGGGGCACAGATACGCAGTATTTT. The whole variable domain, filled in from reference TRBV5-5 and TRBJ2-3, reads DAGVTQSPTHLIKTRGQQVTLRCSPISGHKSVSWYQQVLGQGPQFIFQYYEKEERGRGNFPDRFSARQFPNYSSELNVNALLLGDSALYLCASSLDRGTDTQYFGPGTRLTVL.

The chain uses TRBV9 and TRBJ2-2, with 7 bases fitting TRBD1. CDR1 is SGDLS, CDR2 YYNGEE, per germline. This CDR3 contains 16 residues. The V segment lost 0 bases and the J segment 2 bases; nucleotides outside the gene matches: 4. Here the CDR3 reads CASSVVGTDNTGELFF. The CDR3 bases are TGTGCCAGCAGCGTAGTCGGGACAGACAACACCGGGGAGCTGTTTTTT.

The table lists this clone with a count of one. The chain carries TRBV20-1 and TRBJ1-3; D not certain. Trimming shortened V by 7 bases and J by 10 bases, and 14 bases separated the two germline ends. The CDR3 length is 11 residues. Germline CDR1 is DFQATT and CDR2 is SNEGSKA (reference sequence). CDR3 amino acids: CSGEQEKTIYF. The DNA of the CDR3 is TGCAGTGGCGAGCAGGAAAAAACCATATATTTT.

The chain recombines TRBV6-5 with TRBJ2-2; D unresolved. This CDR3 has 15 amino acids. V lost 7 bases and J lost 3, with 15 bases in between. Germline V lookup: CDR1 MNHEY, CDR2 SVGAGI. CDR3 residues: CASIRHTIDTGELFF. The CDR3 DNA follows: TGTGCCAGCATTAGACATACGATCGACACCGGGGAGCTGTTTTTT.

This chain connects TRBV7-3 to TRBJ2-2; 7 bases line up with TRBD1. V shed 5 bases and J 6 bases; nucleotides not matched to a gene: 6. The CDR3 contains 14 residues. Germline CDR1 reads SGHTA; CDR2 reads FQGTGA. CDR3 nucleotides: TGTGCCAGCAGCGCCCGACAGGGCGCCGGGGAGCTGTTTTTT. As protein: CASSARQGAGELFF.

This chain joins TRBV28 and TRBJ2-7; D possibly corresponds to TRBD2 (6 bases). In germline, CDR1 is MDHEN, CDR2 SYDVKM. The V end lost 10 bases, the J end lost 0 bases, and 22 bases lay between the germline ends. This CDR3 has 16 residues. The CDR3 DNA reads TGTGCCACCATCGGACCGGGACTCACAAGCTCCTACGAGCAGTACGTC. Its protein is CATIGPGLTSSYEQYV.

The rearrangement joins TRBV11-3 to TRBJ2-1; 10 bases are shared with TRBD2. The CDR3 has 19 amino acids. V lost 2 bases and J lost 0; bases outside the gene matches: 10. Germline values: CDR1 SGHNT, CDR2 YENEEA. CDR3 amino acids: CASSLKRGGRRDSYNEQFF. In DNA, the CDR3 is TGTGCCAGCAGCTTAAAGCGGGGGGGAAGAAGAGACTCCTACAATGAGCAGTTCTTC.

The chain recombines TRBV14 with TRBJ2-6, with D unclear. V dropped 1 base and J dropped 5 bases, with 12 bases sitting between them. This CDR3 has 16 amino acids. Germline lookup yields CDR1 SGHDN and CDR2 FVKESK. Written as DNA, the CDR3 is TGTGCCAGCAGCCAAGGGGCCCAAGGCTGGGCCAACGTCCTGACTTTC. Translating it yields CASSQGAQGWANVLTF.

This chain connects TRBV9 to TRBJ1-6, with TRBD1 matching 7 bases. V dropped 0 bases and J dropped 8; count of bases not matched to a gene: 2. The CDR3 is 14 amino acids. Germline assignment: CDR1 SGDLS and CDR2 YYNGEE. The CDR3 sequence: CASSVGDSYSPLHF. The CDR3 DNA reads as TGTGCCAGCAGCGTAGGGGACAGCTATTCACCCCTCCACTTT.

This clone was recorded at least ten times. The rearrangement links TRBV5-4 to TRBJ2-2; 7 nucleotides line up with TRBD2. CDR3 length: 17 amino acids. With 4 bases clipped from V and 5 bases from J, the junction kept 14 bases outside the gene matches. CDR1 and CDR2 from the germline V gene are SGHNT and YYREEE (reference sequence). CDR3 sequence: CASSARRGPRGTGELFF. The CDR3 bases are TGTGCCAGCAGCGCTCGCCGGGGACCGCGGGGGACCGGGGAGCTGTTTTTT.

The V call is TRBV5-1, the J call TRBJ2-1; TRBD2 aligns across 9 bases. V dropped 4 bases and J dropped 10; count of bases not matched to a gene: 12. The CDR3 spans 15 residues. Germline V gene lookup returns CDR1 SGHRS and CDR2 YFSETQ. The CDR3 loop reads CASSPPGGGAEEQFF. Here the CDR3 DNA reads TGCGCCAGCAGCCCACCAGGCGGGGGGGCGGAGGAGCAGTTCTTC.

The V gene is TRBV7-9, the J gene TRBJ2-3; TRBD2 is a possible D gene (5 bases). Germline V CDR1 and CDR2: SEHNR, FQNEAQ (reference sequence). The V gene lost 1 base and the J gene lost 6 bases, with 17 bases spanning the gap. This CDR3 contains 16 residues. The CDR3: CASSLDAGKARDTQYF. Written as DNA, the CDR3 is TGTGCCAGCAGCTTAGATGCCGGGAAGGCCCGGGATACGCAGTATTTT.

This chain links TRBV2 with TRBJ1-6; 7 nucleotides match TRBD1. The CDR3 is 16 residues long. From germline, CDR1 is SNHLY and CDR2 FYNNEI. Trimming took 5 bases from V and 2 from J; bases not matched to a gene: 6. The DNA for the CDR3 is TGTGCCAGCAGTACAACAGGGGTCGCCTATAATTCACCCCTCCACTTT. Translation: CASSTTGVAYNSPLHF.

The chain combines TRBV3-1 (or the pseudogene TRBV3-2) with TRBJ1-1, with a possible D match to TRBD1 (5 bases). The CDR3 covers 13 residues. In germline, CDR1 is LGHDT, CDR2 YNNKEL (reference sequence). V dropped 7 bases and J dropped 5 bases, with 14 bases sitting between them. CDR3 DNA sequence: TGTGCCAGCACCCCATGGGGGGGGACTGAAGCTTTCTTT. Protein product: CASTPWGGTEAFF.

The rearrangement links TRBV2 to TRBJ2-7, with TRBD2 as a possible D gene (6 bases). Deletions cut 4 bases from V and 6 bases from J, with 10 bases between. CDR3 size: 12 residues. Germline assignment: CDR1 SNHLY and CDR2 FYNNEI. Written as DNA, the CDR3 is TGTGCCAGCAGTGTATCCGGGGGCGAGCAGTACGTC. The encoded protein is CASSVSGGEQYV.

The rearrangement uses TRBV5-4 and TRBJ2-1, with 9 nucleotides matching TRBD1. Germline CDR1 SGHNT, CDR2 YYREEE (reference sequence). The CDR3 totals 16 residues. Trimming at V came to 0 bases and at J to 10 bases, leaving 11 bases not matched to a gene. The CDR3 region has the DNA TGTGCCAGCAGCTTGGCCTCAGGACAGGGGCCGGTCGAGCAGTTCTTC. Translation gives CASSLASGQGPVEQFF.

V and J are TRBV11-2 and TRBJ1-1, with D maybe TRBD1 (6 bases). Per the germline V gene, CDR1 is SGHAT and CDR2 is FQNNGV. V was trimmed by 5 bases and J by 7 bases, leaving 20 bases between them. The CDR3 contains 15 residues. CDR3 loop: CASSPLGGARGEAFF. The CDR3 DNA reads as TGTGCCAGCAGCCCCCTGGGAGGGGCCAGGGGTGAAGCTTTCTTT.

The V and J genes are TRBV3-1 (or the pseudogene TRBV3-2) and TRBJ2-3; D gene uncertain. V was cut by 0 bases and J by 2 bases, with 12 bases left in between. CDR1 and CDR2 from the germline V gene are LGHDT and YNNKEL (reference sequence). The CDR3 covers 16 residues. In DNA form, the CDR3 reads TGTGCCAGCAGCCAAGATCTGAGACTTTTCACAGATACGCAGTATTTT. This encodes CASSQDLRLFTDTQYF.

The CDR3 spells CASSHAGLGGYTF. Here the CDR3 DNA reads TGTGCCAGCAGCCACGCGGGGTTGGGAGGCTACACCTTC. This sequence joins TRBV5-5 and TRBJ1-2; D ambiguous. The CDR3 is 13 amino acids. CDR1 is SGHKS, CDR2 YYEKEE, per germline (reference sequence). V lost 4 bases and J lost 8, with 15 bases in between. The full variable domain, rest sourced from reference TRBV5-5 and TRBJ1-2, is DAGVTQSPTHLIKTRGQQVTLRCSPISGHKSVSWYQQVLGQGPQFIFQYYEKEERGRGNFPDRFSARQFPNYSSELNVNALLLGDSALYLCASSHAGLGGYTFGSGTRLTVV.

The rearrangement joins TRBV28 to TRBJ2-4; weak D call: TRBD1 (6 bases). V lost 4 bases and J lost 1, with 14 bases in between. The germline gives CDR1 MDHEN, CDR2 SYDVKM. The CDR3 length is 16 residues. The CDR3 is CASSSPGQGAKNIQYF. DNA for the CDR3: TGTGCCAGCAGTTCACCCGGGCAGGGGGCCAAAAACATTCAGTACTTC.